These 32 T cell receptor beta chains were all obtained from the same sample, sequenced in a study of blood T cells in healthy people across ages. A J-beta primer mix and a sample-barcoded 5' primer were used in a second PCR of about 7 to 12 cycles. TCRdb called the 5' RACE reads again in MiXCR, with one record for every CDR3 protein. The sample has approximately 800,000 distinct CDR3 sequences, around 25% seen once. The same specimen was also included in a second study, on T cells of mothers and their children.

Sequencing was carried out using blood. The receptors originated from a boy younger than 18 in good health.

This clonotype showed up just a few times. V gene TRBV9 combines with J gene TRBJ2-5, with D maybe TRBD1 (5 bases). Trimming left V 4 bases short and J 4 bases short, with 17 bases between. CDR1 is SGDLS, CDR2 YYNGEE, per germline. The CDR3 consists of 15 residues. The CDR3 coding sequence is TGTGCCAGCAGCCTAGGGGCGGACCCTGCAGAGACCCAGTACTTC. It encodes CASSLGADPAETQYF.

This clonotype was counted only a few times. The chain carries TRBV5-1 and TRBJ2-7, with 11 positions matching TRBD2. The CDR3 contains 14 residues. Germline V lookup: CDR1 SGHRS, CDR2 YFSETQ. The V segment lost 5 bases and the J segment 3 bases; nucleotides outside the gene matches: 4. This CDR3 is CASRSTSGGYEQYF. The CDR3 nucleotides are TGCGCCAGCAGGTCTACTAGCGGGGGCTACGAGCAGTACTTC.

The chain employs TRBV9 and TRBJ2-1; 14 positions agree with TRBD2. Germline V gene lookup returns CDR1 SGDLS and CDR2 YYNGEE. V shed 0 bases and J 6 bases; nucleotides not matched to a gene: 8. The CDR3 totals 18 residues. Here the CDR3 reads CASSVEGRGTSGSNEQFF. DNA for the CDR3: TGTGCCAGCAGCGTAGAGGGGCGGGGGACTAGCGGGAGCAATGAGCAGTTCTTC.

At least ten counts were recorded for this clonotype. DNA of the CDR3: TGCGCCAGCAGCCTCCTACCGGGACAGGGATCCGGGGCCAACGTCCTGACTTTC. This translates into CASSLLPGQGSGANVLTF. This chain connects TRBV5-1 to TRBJ2-6; TRBD1 matches 9 bases. The CDR3 is 18 residues long. Germline trimming cut 4 bases from V and 4 bases from J; bases unmatched to any gene: 12. CDR1 is SGHRS, CDR2 YFSETQ, per germline.

Regarding this clonotype: Likely a read error: the CDR3 ends without its conserved phenylalanine or tryptophan. The DNA is omitted, as the CDR3 cannot be located on it reliably, and the CDR3 follows TCRdb's listing. The CDR3 sequence is CSARRDGPSEI. V and J are TRBV20-1 and TRBJ1-2. The germline V gene has CDR1 DFQATT and CDR2 SNEGSKA (reference sequence). The CDR3 spans 11 amino acids, including both terminal residues.

This clonotype was seen only a few times. J is TRBJ1-3 and V is TRBV5-4, with TRBD1 as a possible D gene (6 bases). The CDR3 runs 15 residues. Germline CDR1 SGHNT, CDR2 YYREEE (reference sequence). Trimming shortened V by 4 bases and J by 2 bases, and 13 bases separated the two germline ends. The CDR3 bases are TGTGCCAGCAGCAAGGACAGTCTCCCTGGAAACACCATATATTTT. Its translation: CASSKDSLPGNTIYF.

In this sample, this clonotype turned up a few times. The chain couples TRBV3-1 to TRBJ1-5; no clear D gene. There are 12 residues in the CDR3. The germline gives CDR1 LGHDT, CDR2 YNNKEL (reference sequence). With 0 bases removed from V and 7 bases from J, the gap between germline ends came to 4 bases. In DNA, the CDR3 is TGTGCCAGCAGCCAAGAAGGGCAGCCCCAGCATTTT. Translating gives CASSQEGQPQHF.

V gene TRBV6-5 combines with J gene TRBJ1-2, with unresolved D. Germline CDR1 MNHEY, CDR2 SVGAGI. The V end was cut by 7 bases, the J end by 4 bases, with 10 bases between. The CDR3 totals 12 residues. The CDR3 DNA follows: TGTGCCAGCAAGCGGGCCAGCTATGGCTACACCTTC. Protein sequence: CASKRASYGYTF.

The chain combines TRBV20-1 with TRBJ2-4; maybe TRBD2 (6 bases). The V end lost 4 bases, the J end lost 12 bases, and 16 bases lay between the germline ends. The length of the CDR3 is 12 residues. Germline V CDR1 and CDR2: DFQATT, SNEGSKA (reference sequence). The CDR3: CSATSGTDAQYF. In DNA, the CDR3 is TGCAGTGCTACATCCGGGACTGACGCTCAGTACTTC.

The J gene is TRBJ2-1, the V gene TRBV29-1; 8 bases agree with TRBD2. The J segment lost 6 bases and the V segment lost 6 bases, leaving 13 bases of the junction unmatched. The germline CDR1 and CDR2 sequences are SQVTM and ANQGSEA. This CDR3 comprises 15 residues. CDR3 bases: TGCAGCGTCGCGGTCGGGAGGGCCGGGATCAATGAGCAGTTCTTC. The encoded protein is CSVAVGRAGINEQFF.

This clonotype was found a few times. The chain employs TRBV12-3 or TRBV12-4 and TRBJ2-1, with 11 bases that match TRBD1. This CDR3 contains 13 residues. Losses at the gene ends were 5 bases for V and 9 bases for J; bases not matched to a gene: 3. This chain's CDR3 is CASSGQGAAEQFF. DNA for the CDR3: TGTGCCAGCAGTGGACAGGGGGCAGCTGAGCAGTTCTTC.

Of note for this clonotype: A junction boundary mismatches the germline segment, possibly from a read error. This sequence joins TRBV5-4 and TRBJ1-2; 7 nucleotides align to TRBD1. The CDR3 is made up of 14 amino acids. The V gene's germline CDR1 is SGHNT and CDR2 YYREEE (reference sequence). CDR3 DNA: TGTGCCAGCAGGCCCCTCCGGGACAGCTATGCCTACACCTTC. This codes for CASRPLRDSYAYTF.

This chain uses TRBV9 with TRBJ2-7; 8 bases fit TRBD2. Germline V lookup: CDR1 SGDLS, CDR2 YYNGEE. J gave up 5 bases and V 4 bases, and 11 bases lay outside the gene matches. This CDR3 has 15 amino acids. The DNA of the CDR3 is TGTGCCAGCAGCCCTCGGGAGGGGACGGGGAACGAGCAGTACTTC. As protein: CASSPREGTGNEQYF.

This clonotype has more than one count but fewer than ten. This chain connects TRBV29-1 to TRBJ2-5; D uncertain. The CDR3 loop spans 11 amino acids. Germline V gene sequence: CDR1 SQVTM, CDR2 ANQGSEA. The germline V and J ends were trimmed by 3 bases and 4 bases, with 6 bases remaining between them. CDR3 amino acids: CSVENLETQYF. In DNA form, the CDR3 reads TGCAGCGTTGAGAACCTAGAGACCCAGTACTTC.

This clonotype was seen more than once but under ten times. This chain links TRBV9 with TRBJ2-1; TRBD2 might be the D (6 bases). This CDR3 is built from 15 residues. Trimming pared 3 bases from V and 0 bases from J, leaving 10 bases between. CDR1 is SGDLS and CDR2 is YYNGEE in the germline V gene. CDR3 sequence: CASSADGSSYNEQFF. The CDR3 DNA reads as TGTGCCAGCAGCGCCGACGGGAGCTCCTACAATGAGCAGTTCTTC.

The chain couples TRBV29-1 to TRBJ2-3; perhaps D is TRBD1 or TRBD2 (5 bases each). The ends were cut back, 4 bases at V and 6 bases at J, with 11 bases in the middle. CDR1 is SQVTM, CDR2 ANQGSEA, per germline. The CDR3 is made up of 12 amino acids. CDR3 amino acids: CSVAGRGDTQYF. CDR3 nucleotide sequence: TGCAGCGTTGCGGGACGCGGGGATACGCAGTATTTT.

This clonotype was seen at least ten times. V and J are TRBV2 and TRBJ2-7; weak D call: TRBD1 (6 bases). CDR3 length: 12 amino acids. In germline, CDR1 is SNHLY, CDR2 FYNNEI. The ends were cut back, 3 bases at V and 3 bases at J, with 6 bases in the middle. CDR3 sequence reads: CASSDRGYEQYF. As DNA, the CDR3 is TGTGCCAGCAGTGACAGGGGCTACGAGCAGTACTTC. Complete variable domain (other parts from reference TRBV2 and TRBJ2-7): EPEVTQTPSHQVTQMGQEVILRCVPISNHLYFYWYRQILGQKVEFLVSFYNNEISEKSEIFDDQFSVERPDGSNFTLKIRSTKLEDSAMYFCASSDRGYEQYFGPGTRLTVT.

The chain has TRBV5-1 and TRBJ2-3, with TRBD2 matching 7 bases. V dropped 6 bases and J dropped 2; count of bases not matched to a gene: 9. This CDR3 region has 15 residues. The germline V gene encodes CDR1 SGHRS and CDR2 YFSETQ. CDR3 DNA sequence: TGCGCCAGCAACGGGGCGGGGGACCCCACAGATACGCAGTATTTT. Protein product: CASNGAGDPTDTQYF.

The chain uses TRBV4-2 and TRBJ2-3; D is possibly TRBD1 or TRBD2 (5 bases each). Trimming stripped 3 bases from V and 1 base from J, with 11 bases between. Looked up from germline, CDR1 is LGHNA and CDR2 is YNFKEQ. The CDR3 is made up of 15 amino acids. The CDR3 loop reads CASSHPGTRTDTQYF. For the CDR3, the DNA is TGTGCCAGCAGCCACCCCGGGACCCGCACAGATACGCAGTATTTT.

On this clonotype itself: The junction differs from germline at one of its ends, possibly a read error. The J gene is TRBJ2-3, the V gene TRBV12-5; tentative D call: TRBD2 (6 bases). The V gene's germline CDR1 is LGHNT and CDR2 FRNRAP. CDR3 size: 14 residues. In DNA, the CDR3 is TGTGCTAGTGGTTCGGGACTTAGCACAGATACGCGGTATTTT. Its translation is CASGSGLSTDTRYF.

This clonotype turned up a few times. This chain connects TRBV28 to TRBJ1-1, with no clear D. V shed 5 bases and J shed 1 base, with 11 bases lying between them. CDR3 length: 14 amino acids. Germline V CDR1 and CDR2: MDHEN, SYDVKM. Here the CDR3 DNA reads TGTGCCAGCAGTCTCGATCCCCGGAACACTGAAGCTTTCTTT. This sequence encodes CASSLDPRNTEAFF. The full variable domain, rest sourced from reference TRBV28 and TRBJ1-1, is DVKVTQSSRYLVKRTGEKVFLECVQDMDHENMFWYRQDPGLGLRLIYFSYDVKMKEKGDIPEGYSVSREKKERFSLILESASTNQTSMYLCASSLDPRNTEAFFGQGTRLTVV.

The chain carries TRBV6-1 and TRBJ2-3; maybe TRBD2 (5 bases). The CDR3 contains 16 residues. Trimming left V 2 bases short and J 5 bases short, with 17 bases between. Germline CDR1 reads MNHNS; CDR2 reads SASEGT. The DNA of the CDR3 is TGTGCCAGCAGTGAACGGCAAGGAGGCCTCAAAGATACGCAGTATTTT. Translating gives CASSERQGGLKDTQYF.

The CDR3 DNA reads TGTGCCAGCAGCCGGGACGACGGACAGCCTTATACTCCATATGGCTACACCTTC. Translation: CASSRDDGQPYTPYGYTF. The chain uses TRBV7-9 and TRBJ1-2; weak D call: TRBD1 (6 bases). V lost 5 bases, J lost 5 bases, and 27 bases lay in between. This CDR3 is 18 amino acids long. Germline-derived CDR1 and CDR2 are SEHNR and FQNEAQ (reference sequence).

This clonotype has just a few counts. The rearrangement uses TRBV7-9 and TRBJ2-2; possible D gene TRBD2, 5 bases. CDR1 and CDR2 from the germline V gene are SEHNR and FQNEAQ (reference sequence). V lost 8 bases and J lost 3, with 16 bases in between. This CDR3 contains 15 residues. Here the CDR3 reads CASPLRASDTGELFF. The CDR3 region has the DNA TGTGCCAGCCCCCTGAGGGCTTCCGACACCGGGGAGCTGTTTTTT.

The chain carries TRBV9 and TRBJ2-5; D call uncertain. The J call may be wrong; the DNA end is better matched by TRBJ2-1. This CDR3 region has 11 residues. Germline lookup yields CDR1 SGDLS and CDR2 YYNGEE. Here the CDR3 reads CASSVANEQFF. In nucleotides, the CDR3 is TGTGCCAGCAGCGTAGCGAATGAGCAGTTCTTC.

This chain uses TRBV6-2 or TRBV6-3 with TRBJ1-2; D gene uncertain. This CDR3 is 12 amino acids long. Germline V CDR1 and CDR2: MNHEY, SVGEGT. V was shortened by 2 bases and J by 4 bases, with 5 bases between the two germline ends. CDR3 sequence (DNA): TGTGCCAGCAGTTACGGTCCCTATGGCTACACCTTC. Protein sequence: CASSYGPYGYTF.

The chain joins TRBV12-3 or TRBV12-4 to TRBJ1-6; the match to TRBD1 covers 11 bases. V lost 6 bases and J lost 6; bases outside the gene matches: 4. This CDR3 is built from 15 residues. The CDR3 is CASRAGTGGNSPLHF. The CDR3 DNA reads as TGTGCCAGCAGGGCCGGGACAGGGGGTAATTCACCCCTCCACTTT.

The chain combines TRBV12-3 or TRBV12-4 with TRBJ2-5; D is ambiguous. The V end lost 8 bases, the J end lost 1 base, and 14 bases lay between the germline ends. The CDR3 contains 14 residues. This CDR3 is CASSRVRGQETQYF. The CDR3, as DNA: TGTGCCAGCTCTCGGGTCCGCGGCCAAGAGACCCAGTACTTC.

This sequence joins TRBV6-6 and TRBJ1-3, with 9 positions matching TRBD1. The length of the CDR3 is 16 residues. The ends lost 2 bases at V and 1 base at J; junction bases unmatched: 3. Germline CDR1 MNHNY, CDR2 SVGAGI (reference sequence). The CDR3: CASSYGTGKSGNTIYF. The CDR3 nucleotides read TGTGCCAGCAGTTACGGGACAGGGAAGTCTGGAAACACCATATATTTT.

V usage is TRBV18 and J usage is TRBJ2-5, with D perhaps matching TRBD1 or TRBD2 (6 bases each). The germline V and J ends were trimmed by 3 bases and 5 bases, with 28 bases remaining between them. CDR3 length equals 19 residues. CDR1 is KGHSH and CDR2 is LQKENI in the germline V gene. CDR3 amino acids: CASSPTPSVGGTYGETQYF. CDR3 nucleotide sequence: TGTGCCAGCTCACCGACACCAAGCGTAGGAGGGACATATGGGGAGACCCAGTACTTC.

This chain joins TRBV12-3 or TRBV12-4 and TRBJ1-2; 12 positions agree with TRBD1. This CDR3 has 15 residues. Germline trimming cut 2 bases from V and 6 bases from J; bases unmatched to any gene: 4. The CDR3 DNA follows: TGTGCCAGCAGTTTACGGGACAGGGGGCCGGATGGCTACACCTTC. It yields the protein CASSLRDRGPDGYTF.

This clonotype showed up just a few times. The V and J genes are TRBV5-1 and TRBJ2-1; D is undetermined. The CDR3 consists of 15 residues. Trimming cost V 2 bases and J 0 bases, with 9 bases left between them. The germline V gene has CDR1 SGHRS and CDR2 YFSETQ. The CDR3: CASSLLGSSYNEQFF. The CDR3 nucleotides are TGCGCCAGCAGCTTACTGGGTAGCTCCTACAATGAGCAGTTCTTC. Complete variable domain (other parts from reference TRBV5-1 and TRBJ2-1): KAGVTQTPRYLIKTRGQQVTLSCSPISGHRSVSWYQQTPGQGLQFLFEYFSETQRNKGNFPGRFSGRQFSNSRSEMNVSTLELGDSALYLCASSLLGSSYNEQFFGPGTRLTVL.